These T cell receptor beta chains were read from a single sample in a study of blood T cells in healthy people across ages. MiXCR was run by TCRdb on the 5' RACE reads, yielding one entry per CDR3 protein. This table has approximately 790,000 distinct CDR3 sequences, about 59% appearing once. The source material was blood. Source of these receptors: a man under 40 in good health. Both conserved end residues are part of each CDR3. A D gene is named only where the DNA matches it firmly. Size is omitted from some rows. Given values are once, few, many or a class for expanded clones.

V gene	D gene	J gene	clone size	CDR3 DNA	CDR3 protein
TRBV6-5	.	TRBJ2-7	.	TGTGCCAGCAGCCCCGTCCTGGCAGGGGACGAGCAGTACTTC	CASSPVLAGDEQYF
TRBV9	.	TRBJ2-5	.	TGTGCCAGCAGCGCACGGGGCGGGGCTCAAGAGACCCAGTACTTC	CASSARGGAQETQYF
TRBV20-1	.	TRBJ1-6	once	TGCAGTGCTCCTGAGAAGGGGTATTCACCCCTCCACTTT	CSAPEKGYSPLHF
TRBV29-1	.	TRBJ2-1	once	TGCAGCGTTGATCCTAAACGGGGCTACAATGAGCAGTTCTTC	CSVDPKRGYNEQFF
TRBV10-3	.	TRBJ2-3	.	TGTGCCATCAGGGATGTTGATACGCAGTATTTT	CAIRDVDTQYF
TRBV4-2	.	TRBJ1-5	.	TGTGCCAGCACCCAAGGGGAATTCCGGCAGCCCCAGCATTTT	CASTQGEFRQPQHF
TRBV12-3/TRBV12-4	.	TRBJ2-3	once	TGTGCCAGCAGTTTTTCTAGAGCAGATGTGGAGTATTTT	CASSFSRADVEYF
TRBV7-3	.	TRBJ2-1	.	TGTGCCAGCAGCTCCGGGGCCCCCTCCTGCAATGAGCAGTTCTTC	CASSSGAPSCNEQFF
TRBV7-9	.	TRBJ2-5	.	TGTGCCAGCAGCTTCGTGGGTCCATTACAGAACCAAGAGACCCAGTACTTC	CASSFVGPLQNQETQYF
TRBV6-4	.	TRBJ2-2	.	TGTGCCAGCAGTATCAGCAGCACGAACACCGGGGAGCTGTTTTTT	CASSISSTNTGELFF
TRBV20-1	.	TRBJ2-3	once	TGCAGTGCCGAAAGGGAGGATACGCAGTATTTT	CSAEREDTQYF
TRBV7-2	TRBD2	TRBJ2-1	.	TGTGCCAGCAGCTCTAGCGGGGGGGTGGGTTACAATGAGCAGTTCTTC	CASSSSGGVGYNEQFF
TRBV2	.	TRBJ1-2	.	TGTGCCAGCAGCGACAGTTCCCTTCGCGGCTACACCTTC	CASSDSSLRGYTF
TRBV12-3/TRBV12-4	.	TRBJ2-1	.	TGTGCCAGCAGTTTGTCCCAGGGCCCGTTCGAAGAGCAGTTCTTC	CASSLSQGPFEEQFF
TRBV20-1	TRBD2	TRBJ2-7	.	TGCAGTGCTAGCCAGACCCAGCGGGGGGGCAACGAGCAGTACTTC	CSASQTQRGGNEQYF
TRBV20-1	.	TRBJ2-7	.	TGCAGTGCTAGGTCGACAGGCGCCTACGAGCAGTACTTC	CSARSTGAYEQYF
TRBV6-5	.	TRBJ1-2	.	TGTGCCAGCAGGACACAGGAGACGCGATCTGGCTACACCTTC	CASRTQETRSGYTF
TRBV6-7	.	TRBJ2-1	.	TGTGCCAGCAGCCCCGTGGGGCTGGCCTACAATGAGCAGTTCTTC	CASSPVGLAYNEQFF
TRBV7-6	TRBD1	TRBJ2-5	.	TGTGCCAGCGGCGGGACAGGGGGCGCGAAGACCCAGTACTTC	CASGGTGGAKTQYF
TRBV27	.	TRBJ2-5	few	TGTGCCACCGGGACGGTACAAGAGACCCAGTACTTC	CATGTVQETQYF
TRBV4-3	.	TRBJ2-1	.	TGCGCCAGCAGCCAGACTCCAGGGGTTGGTAATGAGCAGTTCTTC	CASSQTPGVGNEQFF
TRBV6-2/TRBV6-3	TRBD1	TRBJ1-5	.	TGTGCCAGCATCTCACAGGGGGACAATCAGCCCCAGCATTTT	CASISQGDNQPQHF
TRBV28	.	TRBJ2-7	.	TGTGCCAGCAGATTACTACAGGGTTTTGGCCACGAGCAGTACTTC	CASRLLQGFGHEQYF
TRBV13	.	TRBJ2-2	.	TGTGCCAGCAGCTTAGGCCTCTTTGGGCGGCATCACGCGAACACCGGGGAGCTGTTTTTT	CASSLGLFGRHHANTGELFF
TRBV28	TRBD1	TRBJ2-7	.	TGTGCCAGCAGACCACCGGGACAGGTGCCCGAGCAGTACTTC	CASRPPGQVPEQYF
TRBV19	.	TRBJ2-1	.	TGTGCCAGTAAAACAGGGAAGTACAATGAGCAGTTCTTC	CASKTGKYNEQFF
TRBV13	.	TRBJ2-5	few	TGTGCCAGCAGCTTTTTAGGGCAGGGAGAAGGAGAGACCCAGTACTTC	CASSFLGQGEGETQYF
TRBV27	TRBD2	TRBJ2-1	.	TGTGCCAGCAGTACAAAACTAGCGGGGGGCTCCTACAATGAGCAGTTCTTC	CASSTKLAGGSYNEQFF
TRBV19	.	TRBJ2-7	.	TGTGCCAGTCCGCGGACGGACTCCTACGAGCAGTACTTC	CASPRTDSYEQYF
TRBV5-1	.	TRBJ2-5	.	TGCGCCAGCAGCTTGGGGAGGACACACTTACAAGAGACCCAGTACTTC	CASSLGRTHLQETQYF
TRBV6-5	TRBD1	TRBJ2-7	once	TGTGCCAGCAGAGACAGGGGGTATGACGAGCAGTACTTC	CASRDRGYDEQYF
TRBV7-2	.	TRBJ2-3	.	TGTGCCAGCAGCCCCCGAAAGGTAGCTTTGACAGATACGCAGTATTTT	CASSPRKVALTDTQYF
TRBV28	TRBD1	TRBJ1-5	once	TGTGCCAGCAGTCCCTGGACAGGGCTTATTGCCGGTCAGCCCCAGCATTTT	CASSPWTGLIAGQPQHF
TRBV7-9	TRBD1	TRBJ2-7	few	TGTGCCAGTCGCCCCGGGACAGGGGGCCCCTACGAGCAGTACTTC	CASRPGTGGPYEQYF
TRBV7-2	TRBD1	TRBJ2-4	.	TGTGCCAGCAGCTTCGGACAGGGGGGCACCAAAAACATTCAGTACTTC	CASSFGQGGTKNIQYF
TRBV7-9	.	TRBJ2-4	.	TGTGCCATAGAATTAGGGAGGAACATTCAGTACTTC	CAIELGRNIQYF
TRBV9	TRBD2	TRBJ2-7	.	TGTGCCAGCAGCGGGGGACTAGCGGGGGGGCATGAGCAGTACTTC	CASSGGLAGGHEQYF
TRBV5-6	.	TRBJ2-7	once	TGTGCCAGCAGCACTTCCTGCGAGCAGTACTTC	CASSTSCEQYF
TRBV20-1	TRBD2	TRBJ2-1	.	TGCAGTGCTAGATTGTGGGGGGGAACTTACAATGAGCAGTTCTTC	CSARLWGGTYNEQFF
TRBV20-1	.	TRBJ1-5	.	TGCAGTGCTAGAGGCACAGGGTCCAACAATCAGCCCCAGCATTTT	CSARGTGSNNQPQHF
TRBV30	.	TRBJ2-3	.	TGTGCCTGGAGTGACCTGGGAGGAGATACGCAGTATTTT	CAWSDLGGDTQYF
TRBV20-1	.	TRBJ2-3	few	TGCAGTGCCGACTACCTCCTTGATCTATATAACTCAGATACGCAGTATTTT	CSADYLLDLYNSDTQYF
TRBV12-3/TRBV12-4	TRBD1	TRBJ1-2	.	TGTGCCAGCAGTTCAACAGGGGAGGGTAACTATGGCTACACCTTC	CASSSTGEGNYGYTF
TRBV6-5	TRBD2	TRBJ2-1	.	TGTGCCAGCAGTTACTCGACTAGCGGGGGGCCGTTCCCGCATGAGCAGTTCTTC	CASSYSTSGGPFPHEQFF
TRBV4-1	.	TRBJ2-1	few	TGCGCCAGCAGCCAACCCTGGGGGGGCTCCCCCTACAATGAGCAGTTCTTC	CASSQPWGGSPYNEQFF
TRBV6-2/TRBV6-3	.	TRBJ2-1	.	TGTGCCAGCAGCCCCCTCCGGCGAGTCTCCTACAATGAGCAGTTCTTC	CASSPLRRVSYNEQFF
TRBV20-1	.	TRBJ2-5	.	TGCAGTGCTCGGGGGGCCGTGGAGACCCAGTACTTC	CSARGAVETQYF
TRBV7-8	.	TRBJ2-5	.	TGTGCCAGCAGCTTAATCATCCGGGGTCAAGAGACCCAGTACTTC	CASSLIIRGQETQYF
TRBV13	TRBD2	TRBJ2-7	.	TGTGCCAGCAGCCCATCGACTAGCGGGGCCCACGAGCAGTACTTC	CASSPSTSGAHEQYF
TRBV11-2	TRBD1	TRBJ2-2	.	TGTGCCAGCAGATTGGGACAGGCAAACACCGGGGAGCTGTTTTTT	CASRLGQANTGELFF